These T cell receptor beta chains were read from a single sample in a study of T cell responses to AZD1222 COVID-19 vaccine. The table came from immunoSEQ multiplex PCR; TCRdb's copy has only in-frame clones and leaves some out. The sample consists of roughly 130,000 clones, roughly 92% of them appearing once. The sample consisted of peripheral blood, taken 28 days after the second AZD1222 dose. These receptors originate from an adult who received the AZD1222 COVID-19 vaccine. Both conserved end residues are part of each CDR3. Each record gives: D gene, clone size, V gene, J gene, CDR3 DNA, CDR3 protein. The D gene is left open where the match is weak. A clone size is listed for some rows: how often the clone was seen (once, few, many), or a class if it is expanded.

NA,NA,TRBV10-3,TRBJ1-4,TGTGCCATCAGTGAGGGGAGGGGAGGAGAAAAACTGTTTTTT,CAISEGRGGEKLFF
NA,NA,TRBV10-3,TRBJ1-5,TGTGCCATCAGTGAGTTTAGGGCTGGGAGCAATCAGCCCCAGCATTTT,CAISEFRAGSNQPQHF
NA,once,TRBV6-2/TRBV6-3,TRBJ1-5,TGTGCCAGCAGTTACGGAGTGTGGCAGCCCCAGCATTTT,CASSYGVWQPQHF
NA,NA,TRBV28,TRBJ1-4,TGTGCCAGCAGTTTAACCAATGAAAAACTGTTTTTT,CASSLTNEKLFF
TRBD1,NA,TRBV29-1,TRBJ2-5,TGCAGCGTTGAAGACGGGGACAGGCAGAAAGAGACCCAGTACTTC,CSVEDGDRQKETQYF
TRBD1,once,TRBV4-2,TRBJ1-1,TGTGCCAGCAGCCTAGGGGGCGGTGGCACTGAAGCTTTCTTT,CASSLGGGGTEAFF
TRBD2,NA,TRBV18,TRBJ2-3,TGTGCCAGCTCACCATCCGGGACTAGCGGGAGGACAGATACGCAGTATTTT,CASSPSGTSGRTDTQYF
TRBD1,NA,TRBV5-6,TRBJ1-1,TGTGCCAGCAGCACCCCACAGGGGTGGACTGAAGCTTTCTTT,CASSTPQGWTEAFF
TRBD2,NA,TRBV7-2,TRBJ2-7,TGTGCCAGCAGCTTCACTAGCGCCTACGAGCAGTACTTC,CASSFTSAYEQYF
NA,NA,TRBV5-6,TRBJ2-2,TGTGCCAGCAGCCTACTCCGGGAGACAGGGACCACCGGGGAGCTGTTTTTT,CASSLLRETGTTGELFF
NA,NA,TRBV7-9,TRBJ1-2,TGTGCCAGCAGCTTCGCGGACCTTCAACTCTATGGCTACACCTTC,CASSFADLQLYGYTF
TRBD1,NA,TRBV9,TRBJ1-6,TGTGCCAGCAGCGCCTCCGGGACAGGGGAGAATTCACCCCTCCACTTT,CASSASGTGENSPLHF
TRBD1,NA,TRBV6-5,TRBJ2-4,TGTGCCAGCAGTTCGGGACAGGGCATTTTTTGGGGCATTCAGTACTTC,CASSSGQGIFWGIQYF
TRBD1,NA,TRBV6-2/TRBV6-3,TRBJ1-5,TGTGCCAGCAGTGGGACAGGCGGGAGCCAGCCCCAGCATTTT,CASSGTGGSQPQHF
NA,NA,TRBV7-8,TRBJ2-7,TGTGCCAGCAGCCCCGGCGCGGACGAGCAGTACTTC,CASSPGADEQYF
NA,NA,TRBV3-1/TRBV3-2,TRBJ1-1,TGTGCCAGTGTCCTGGGGGCAGGGCATGGTGAAGCTTTCTTT,CASVLGAGHGEAFF
NA,NA,TRBV5-8,TRBJ1-4,TGTGCCAGCAGCTTGAGGCAGTTTCCTGAAAAACTGTTTTTT,CASSLRQFPEKLFF
TRBD1,NA,TRBV6-2/TRBV6-3,TRBJ2-7,TGTGCCAGCAGTGACGCCGCAACAGGGGACGAGCAGTACTTC,CASSDAATGDEQYF
TRBD2,NA,TRBV3-1/TRBV3-2,TRBJ2-1,TGTGCCAGCAGCCCACGTGGACTAGCGGGAGTCTCGGTTGAGCAGTTCTTC,CASSPRGLAGVSVEQFF
NA,NA,TRBV4-2,TRBJ2-5,TGTGCCAGCAGCCAGGTACAGGCTGGCCAAGAGACCCAGTACTTC,CASSQVQAGQETQYF
NA,NA,TRBV24-1,TRBJ1-2,TGTGCCACCAGTGACCGGACGGATAAAAATGGCTACACCTTC,CATSDRTDKNGYTF
TRBD2,NA,TRBV6-2/TRBV6-3,TRBJ2-5,TGTGCCAGCAGTTGGGGGACTAGCGGGAGGGCCTCCCAAGAGACCCAGTACTTC,CASSWGTSGRASQETQYF
NA,NA,TRBV7-8,TRBJ1-2,TGTGCCAGCAGCTTAGCGCAGGGTTCCTATGGCTACACCTTC,CASSLAQGSYGYTF
NA,NA,TRBV27,TRBJ1-5,TGTGCCAGCAGTTTAATGGGGAATCAGCCCCAGCATTTT,CASSLMGNQPQHF
TRBD1,NA,TRBV3-1/TRBV3-2,TRBJ1-4,TGTGCCAGCAGCCGTCAGGGGGGTGAAAAACTGTTTTTT,CASSRQGGEKLFF
TRBD2,NA,TRBV28,TRBJ2-5,TGTGCCAGCAGTGGCCGTACTAGCGGGGGGGCGGGGACCCAGTACTTC,CASSGRTSGGAGTQYF
NA,NA,TRBV14,TRBJ2-7,TGTGCCAGCAGCCTAAACTACGAGCAGTACTTC,CASSLNYEQYF
TRBD1,once,TRBV5-1,TRBJ1-3,TGCGCCAGCAGCTCCGACACAGGGGCTGGAAACACCATATATTTT,CASSSDTGAGNTIYF
TRBD1,NA,TRBV3-1/TRBV3-2,TRBJ1-2,TGTGCCAGCAGCCAAGTCCTACAGGGGAGGTATGGCTACACCTTC,CASSQVLQGRYGYTF
NA,NA,TRBV29-1,TRBJ2-5,TGCAGCGTTTTTACTAGATTGCTCCAGACCCAGTACTTC,CSVFTRLLQTQYF
NA,NA,TRBV6-5,TRBJ1-2,TGTGCCAGCAGTACCGGACCGCCGGCTAACTATGGCTACACCTTC,CASSTGPPANYGYTF
NA,once,TRBV18,TRBJ1-1,TGTGCCAGCTCACCAGCAACCTTGGGGACTGAAGCTTTCTTT,CASSPATLGTEAFF
NA,NA,TRBV7-2,TRBJ1-6,TGTGCCAGCAGCCCGACCAGGGTGGCAGGAACACCCCTCCACTTT,CASSPTRVAGTPLHF
NA,NA,TRBV9,TRBJ1-1,TGTGCCAGCAGCGCAGAAAGGTTCATGAACACTGAAGCTTTCTTT,CASSAERFMNTEAFF
TRBD2,once,TRBV12-5,TRBJ2-3,TGTGCTAGTGGACCGAACCAACACCGGACTAGCGGGGGGTATACGCAGTATTTT,CASGPNQHRTSGGYTQYF
NA,NA,TRBV6-5,TRBJ1-5,TGTGCCAGCACCTCTTCAGGACAGATCAATCAGCCCCAGCATTTT,CASTSSGQINQPQHF
TRBD1,NA,TRBV12-3/TRBV12-4,TRBJ1-1,TGTGCCAGTAGCCGACAGGGGTACACTGAAGCTTTCTTT,CASSRQGYTEAFF
TRBD1,NA,TRBV7-2,TRBJ1-6,TGTGCCAGCAGCTACGGGCGGACAGGGAGTTATAATTCACCCCTCCACTTT,CASSYGRTGSYNSPLHF
NA,once,TRBV18,TRBJ1-1,TGTGCCAGCTCACCACAGGGTATTGGGGGGCTGGCTACTGAAGCTTTCTTT,CASSPQGIGGLATEAFF
TRBD2,NA,TRBV5-1,TRBJ2-1,TGCGCCAGCAGCTTGGGACTAGCGGGAACTGAGCAGTTCTTC,CASSLGLAGTEQFF
NA,once,TRBV11-3,TRBJ2-5,TGTGCCAGCAGCGTGGCGGACAGACGTCAAGAGACCCAGTACTTC,CASSVADRRQETQYF
NA,NA,TRBV6-1,TRBJ2-1,TGTGCCAGCAGTGAAGCGCTTAGGACGGACTACAATGAGCAGTTCTTC,CASSEALRTDYNEQFF
NA,NA,TRBV20-1,TRBJ2-1,TGCAGTGCGACCGCAGGGGCCCCGTTCTTC,CSATAGAPFF
TRBD2,NA,TRBV30,TRBJ2-7,TGTGCCTGGAGGTCGGGACTAGCTTTTGAGCAGTACTTC,CAWRSGLAFEQYF
TRBD1,NA,TRBV18,TRBJ2-2,TGTGCCAGCTCACAAGGACAGGGGAACACCGGGGAGCTGTTTTTT,CASSQGQGNTGELFF
NA,NA,TRBV28,TRBJ1-5,TGTGCCAGCAGTCTATGGGGGAAGAGCAATCAGCCCCAGCATTTT,CASSLWGKSNQPQHF
TRBD2,NA,TRBV2,TRBJ2-1,TGTGCCAGCAGTGAACTAGCGGGAGGGCAGAGTGAGCAGTTCTTC,CASSELAGGQSEQFF
TRBD2,NA,TRBV6-6,TRBJ2-2,TGTGCCAGCAGTTACGTGGGGGGGACCACCGGGGAGCTGTTTTTT,CASSYVGGTTGELFF